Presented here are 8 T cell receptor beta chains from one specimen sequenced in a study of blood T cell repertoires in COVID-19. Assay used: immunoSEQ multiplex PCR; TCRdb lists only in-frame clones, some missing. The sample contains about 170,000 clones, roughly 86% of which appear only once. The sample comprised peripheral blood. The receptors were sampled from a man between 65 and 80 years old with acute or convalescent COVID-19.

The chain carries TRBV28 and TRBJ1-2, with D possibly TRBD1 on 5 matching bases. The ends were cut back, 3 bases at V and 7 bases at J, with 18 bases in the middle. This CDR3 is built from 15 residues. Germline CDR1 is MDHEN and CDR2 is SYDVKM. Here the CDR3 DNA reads TGTGCCAGCAGTTTGGGGCAGGGATTCATAGGTGGCTACACCTTC. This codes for CASSLGQGFIGGYTF.

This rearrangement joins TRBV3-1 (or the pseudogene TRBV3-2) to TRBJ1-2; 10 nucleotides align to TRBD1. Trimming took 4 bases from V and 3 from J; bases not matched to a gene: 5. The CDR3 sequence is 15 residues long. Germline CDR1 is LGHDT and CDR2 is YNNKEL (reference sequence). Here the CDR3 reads CASSRTGGMDYGYTF. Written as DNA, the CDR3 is TGTGCCAGCAGCCGGACAGGGGGGATGGACTATGGCTACACCTTC.

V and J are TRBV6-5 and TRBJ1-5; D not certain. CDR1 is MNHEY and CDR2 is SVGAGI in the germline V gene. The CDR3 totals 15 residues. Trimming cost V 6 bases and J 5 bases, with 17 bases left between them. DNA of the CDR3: TGTGCCAGCAGCGCCCCAATAGGAGCCTATCAGCCCCAGCATTTT. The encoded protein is CASSAPIGAYQPQHF.

In DNA form, the CDR3 reads TGTGCCAGCAGCTCCGGATGGACCGGGACAGGGGAGACCTTC. As protein: CASSSGWTGTGETF. This chain joins TRBV7-8 and TRBJ1-2, with TRBD1 identical over 10 bases. V lost 4 bases to trimming and J lost 14 bases; unmatched junction nucleotides: 13. The CDR3 is 14 amino acids. Germline V gives CDR1 SGHVS, CDR2 FQNEAQ.

CDR3 amino acids: CASSQDGLLAGTNEKLFF. The CDR3 DNA reads as TGTGCCAGCAGCCAAGACGGCTTGCTTGCCGGGACTAATGAAAAACTGTTTTTT. The chain links TRBV3-1 (or the pseudogene TRBV3-2) to TRBJ1-4; the D is unclear. CDR3 length: 18 residues. Germline CDR1 is LGHDT and CDR2 is YNNKEL (reference sequence). The V end lost 0 bases, the J end lost 2 bases, and 16 bases lay between the germline ends.

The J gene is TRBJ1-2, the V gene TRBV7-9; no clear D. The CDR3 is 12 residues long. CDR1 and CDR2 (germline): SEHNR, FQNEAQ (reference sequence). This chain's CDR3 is CAGTRSGYGYTF. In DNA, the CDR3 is TGTGCTGGCACCAGAAGCGGCTATGGCTACACCTTC.

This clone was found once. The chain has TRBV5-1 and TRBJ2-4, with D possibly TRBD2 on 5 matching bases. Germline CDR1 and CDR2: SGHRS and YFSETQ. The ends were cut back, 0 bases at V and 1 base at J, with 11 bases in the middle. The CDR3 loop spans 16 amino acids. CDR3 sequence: CASSLEIRGAKNIQYF. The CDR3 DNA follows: TGCGCCAGCAGCTTGGAAATCCGAGGGGCCAAAAACATTCAGTACTTC.

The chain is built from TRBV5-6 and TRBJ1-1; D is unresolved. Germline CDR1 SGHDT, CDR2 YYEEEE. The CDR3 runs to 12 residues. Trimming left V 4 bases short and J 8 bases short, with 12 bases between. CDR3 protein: CASSRPQAEAFF. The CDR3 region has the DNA TGTGCCAGCAGCCGCCCCCAGGCCGAAGCTTTCTTT.